Here is one TCR beta chain with its context. These data belong to a study of blood T cell repertoires in COVID-19. CDR1 and CDR2 from the germline V gene are MNHEY and SMNVEV (reference sequence). V was shortened by 1 base and J by 2 bases, with 15 bases between the two germline ends. The CDR3 extends over 16 amino acids. The repertoire was sequenced with immunoSEQ multiplex PCR; TCRdb's copy has only in-frame clones and lacks some. The profile shows a few hundred thousand clones, around four fifths of them singletons. The clonotype originates from a woman aged 45-65 years with active or convalescent COVID-19. V gene TRBV27 combines with J gene TRBJ2-7; maybe TRBD1 (7 bases). Sequencing input: peripheral blood. The CDR3 is CASSLLTQGGPYEQYF. DNA of the CDR3: TGTGCCAGCAGTTTATTAACCCAGGGGGGCCCCTACGAGCAGTACTTC.